Presented here are 32 T cell receptor beta chains from one specimen sequenced in a study of CD8 T cells in ankylosing spondylitis. TCRdb fed the 5' RACE reads into MiXCR, producing one record per CDR3 protein. The data show 37,000 or so distinct CDR3 sequences, approximately 16% seen once. Sample: blood. Every receptor here comes from a male donor with ankylosing spondylitis or in good health (not recorded which).

The chain carries TRBV12-3 or TRBV12-4 and TRBJ1-2, with D unclear. The ends were cut back, 3 bases at V and 4 bases at J, with 9 bases in the middle. The CDR3 is 13 residues long. The CDR3 bases are TGTGCCAGCAGTTTCACTCGGCTCTATGGCTACACCTTC. This codes for CASSFTRLYGYTF.

The chain couples TRBV2 to TRBJ2-1; D is unresolved. V was trimmed by 8 bases and J by 4 bases, leaving 9 bases between them. The germline CDR1 and CDR2 sequences are SNHLY and FYNNEI. This CDR3 comprises 12 residues. CDR3 bases: TGTGCCAGCGAAAATGAGTACAATGAGCAGTTCTTC. It encodes CASENEYNEQFF.

The chain carries TRBV20-1 and TRBJ2-3; TRBD1 is a possible D gene (5 bases). This CDR3 has 15 residues. The ends were cut back, 1 base at V and 1 base at J, with 12 bases in the middle. Germline V gene data show CDR1 as DFQATT and CDR2 as SNEGSKA (reference sequence). Here the CDR3 DNA reads TGCAGTGCTAGAGGGGGCGGAATGGGCACAGATACGCAGTATTTT. Protein: CSARGGGMGTDTQYF.

Many counts were recorded for this clonotype. The germline gene is not matched at one end of the junction; a read error may be the cause. The J gene is TRBJ2-3, the V gene TRBV5-1, with D perhaps TRBD1 (5 bases). This CDR3 contains 13 residues. Germline CDR1 reads SGHRS; CDR2 reads YFSETQ. The CDR3 region has the DNA TGCGCCAGCAGTTTGGGGCAGACAGATACGCAGTATTTT. Translated: CASSLGQTDTQYF.

The rearrangement uses TRBV28 and TRBJ1-4; D not certain. The length of the CDR3 is 14 residues. Trimming left V 5 bases short and J 8 bases short, with 15 bases between. CDR1 and CDR2 (germline): MDHEN, SYDVKM. The CDR3, as DNA: TGTGCCAGCAGTCAAGATGGGGTTGAGGAAAAACTGTTTTTT. It is translated as CASSQDGVEEKLFF.

This clonotype was found a few times. This chain joins TRBV11-1 and TRBJ2-1, with D perhaps TRBD2 (6 bases). Germline CDR1 and CDR2: SGHAT and FQDESV (reference sequence). CDR3 size: 13 residues. V was trimmed by 5 bases and J by 9 bases, leaving 14 bases between them. The CDR3, as DNA: TGTGCCAGCAGCCCCGACCCTAGCGCTGAGCAGTTCTTC. Residues: CASSPDPSAEQFF.

There are a few counts of this clonotype. This sequence joins TRBV27 and TRBJ1-2, with no clear D. The CDR3 runs to 13 residues. Germline-derived CDR1 and CDR2 are MNHEY and SMNVEV (reference sequence). V lost 4 bases and J 2 bases, leaving 8 bases between the germline ends. CDR3 amino acids: CASSSTGNYGYTF. Written as DNA, the CDR3 is TGTGCCAGCAGTTCCACCGGGAACTATGGCTACACCTTC.

V and J are TRBV14 and TRBJ2-1, with 12 bases matching TRBD1. The CDR3 extends over 15 amino acids. Trimming removed 5 bases from V and 8 bases from J; junction bases left unmatched: 7. Germline CDR1 SGHDN, CDR2 FVKESK. CDR3 residues: CASSRDRGLRDEQFF. The DNA of the CDR3 is TGTGCCAGCAGCAGGGACAGGGGGCTTAGGGATGAGCAGTTCTTC. The whole variable domain, filled in from reference TRBV14 and TRBJ2-1, reads EAGVTQFPSHSVIEKGQTVTLRCDPISGHDNLYWYRRVMGKEIKFLLHFVKESKQDESGMPNNRFLAERTGGTYSTLKVQPAELEDSGVYFCASSRDRGLRDEQFFGPGTRLTVL.

This clonotype was detected ten times or more. The chain has TRBV5-1 and TRBJ2-7; D uncertain. V was cut by 2 bases and J by 3 bases, with 3 bases left in between. This CDR3 contains 11 residues. Germline CDR1 and CDR2: SGHRS and YFSETQ. The CDR3 is CASSFGYEQYF. CDR3 sequence (DNA): TGCGCCAGCAGCTTCGGCTACGAGCAGTACTTC.

The gene calls are TRBV4-2 and TRBJ2-3; the match to TRBD2 covers 7 bases. The CDR3 covers 19 residues. CDR1 and CDR2 from the germline V gene are LGHNA and YNFKEQ. J lost 0 bases, V lost 0 bases, and 12 bases had no gene match. This CDR3 reads CASSQERLAADPSTDTQYF. CDR3 nucleotides: TGTGCCAGCAGCCAAGAAAGGCTAGCGGCAGACCCTAGCACAGATACGCAGTATTTT.

This clonotype has just a few counts. J is TRBJ2-5 and V is TRBV3-1, with D perhaps matching TRBD2 (6 bases). Trimming pared 0 bases from V and 5 bases from J, leaving 13 bases between. CDR3 length: 15 residues. Germline assignment: CDR1 LGHDT and CDR2 YNNKEL (reference sequence). The CDR3 DNA sequence: TGTGCCAGCAGCCAAGATGGGACTCTACCCGAGACCCAGTACTTC. Translating it yields CASSQDGTLPETQYF.

In this sample, this clonotype turned up a few times. The chain recombines TRBV25-1 with TRBJ2-1; D tentatively fits TRBD1 or TRBD2 (6 bases each). From germline, CDR1 is MGHDK and CDR2 SYGVNS. V was clipped by 1 base and J by 5 bases, with 12 bases between them. The CDR3 covers 15 residues. CDR3 coding DNA: TGTGCCAGCAGTGAATTAAGGGGGGCCGACAATGAGCAGTTCTTC. As protein: CASSELRGADNEQFF.

V usage is TRBV6-2 or TRBV6-3 and J usage is TRBJ2-3; D unresolved. The germline CDR1 and CDR2 sequences are MNHEY and SVGEGT. The CDR3 loop spans 14 amino acids. Trimming cost V 6 bases and J 7 bases, with 17 bases left between them. The CDR3 protein is CASSRTRLPNTQYF. CDR3 bases: TGTGCCAGCAGCCGCACAAGACTTCCGAATACGCAGTATTTT.

The rearrangement joins TRBV30 to TRBJ2-2; no clear D. Germline V gene lookup returns CDR1 GTSNPN and CDR2 SVGIG (reference sequence). The V and J ends lost 1 base and 7 bases respectively, with 10 bases between them. There are 13 residues in the CDR3. The CDR3 coding sequence is TGTGCCTGGAGTGCTGGGTGGGACGGGGAGCTGTTTTTT. It specifies CAWSAGWDGELFF.

This sequence joins TRBV2 and TRBJ2-7; D gene uncertain. CDR3 size: 11 residues. Germline lookup yields CDR1 SNHLY and CDR2 FYNNEI. V was shortened by 6 bases and J by 4 bases, with 7 bases between the two germline ends. In nucleotides, the CDR3 is TGTGCCAGCAGATGGGAATACGAGCAGTACGTC. Protein sequence: CASRWEYEQYV.

The chain has TRBV20-1 and TRBJ2-3; D is possibly TRBD2 (5 bases). Germline CDR1 reads DFQATT; CDR2 reads SNEGSKA (reference sequence). This CDR3 has 14 residues. V lost 1 base and J lost 1, with 9 bases in between. CDR3 in amino acids: CSARGLRGTDTQYF. DNA of the CDR3: TGCAGTGCTAGAGGTCTGAGGGGCACAGATACGCAGTATTTT.

Ten or more counts support this clonotype. The chain joins TRBV29-1 to TRBJ2-1, with D unclear. The germline V and J ends were trimmed by 5 bases and 3 bases, with 14 bases remaining between them. The germline gives CDR1 SQVTM, CDR2 ANQGSEA. This CDR3 contains 14 residues. The CDR3: CSVYESSGYNEQFF. For the CDR3, the DNA is TGCAGCGTTTATGAAAGTTCTGGCTACAATGAGCAGTTCTTC.

The V gene is TRBV5-5, the J gene TRBJ2-1; no reliable D call. Trimming cost V 2 bases and J 1 base, with 13 bases left between them. The CDR3 has 16 amino acids. Germline V gives CDR1 SGHKS, CDR2 YYEKEE (reference sequence). CDR3 protein: CASSLAVLKSYNEQFF. The CDR3 DNA follows: TGTGCCAGCAGCTTAGCCGTCCTTAAATCCTACAATGAGCAGTTCTTC.

A few counts support this clonotype. The chain recombines TRBV3-1 with TRBJ2-2; no firm D call. V shed 3 bases and J shed 6 bases, with 5 bases lying between them. In germline, CDR1 is LGHDT, CDR2 YNNKEL (reference sequence). This CDR3 has 12 residues. The CDR3 nucleotides are TGTGCCAGCAGCCAGACGGCCGGGGAGCTGTTTTTT. Its translation is CASSQTAGELFF.

The chain employs TRBV7-9 and TRBJ1-4, with TRBD1 as a possible D gene (5 bases). Germline CDR1 reads SEHNR; CDR2 reads FQNEAQ (reference sequence). Trimming removed 5 bases at V and 7 bases at J, with 14 bases between. CDR3 length: 14 amino acids. CDR3 residues: CASSPRQYSEKLFF. CDR3 nucleotides: TGTGCCAGCAGCCCCCGACAGTATAGTGAAAAACTGTTTTTT.

In this sample, this clonotype turned up a few times. V usage is TRBV3-1 and J usage is TRBJ1-1; D is uncertain. V was trimmed by 1 base and J by 6 bases, leaving 12 bases between them. The germline CDR1 and CDR2 sequences are LGHDT and YNNKEL (reference sequence). This CDR3 region has 14 residues. CDR3: CASSQALVDAEAFF. The DNA for the CDR3 is TGTGCCAGCAGCCAAGCTCTCGTGGATGCTGAAGCTTTCTTT.

Many counts were recorded for this clonotype. The chain links TRBV5-1 to TRBJ2-2; no firm D call. The CDR3 length is 16 residues. V was pared by 4 bases and J by 3 bases, with 16 bases between. Germline V lookup: CDR1 SGHRS, CDR2 YFSETQ. The CDR3 sequence is CASSPTERRDTGELFF. The CDR3 nucleotides read TGCGCCAGCAGCCCTACGGAGCGACGGGACACCGGGGAGCTGTTTTTT.

The genes are TRBV28 and TRBJ1-2; possible D gene TRBD1, 6 bases. The V gene's germline CDR1 is MDHEN and CDR2 SYDVKM. Trimming removed 3 bases at V and 4 bases at J, with 9 bases between. The CDR3 runs to 13 residues. DNA for the CDR3: TGTGCCAGCAGTTTCAGGGGCAGCTATGGCTACACCTTC. It translates to CASSFRGSYGYTF.

This clonotype came up a few times. The genes are TRBV18 and TRBJ1-4; 7 nucleotides match TRBD1. Trimming took 6 bases from V and 2 from J; bases not matched to a gene: 3. CDR1 is KGHSH and CDR2 is LQKENI in the germline V gene. The CDR3 runs to 14 residues. In nucleotides, the CDR3 is TGTGCCAGCTCGTCCAGGGGGACTAATGAAAAACTGTTTTTT. As protein: CASSSRGTNEKLFF.

This clonotype showed up just a few times. The chain combines TRBV10-3 with TRBJ2-1; the match to TRBD2 covers 9 bases. CDR3 length: 15 residues. V lost 0 bases and J lost 7; bases outside the gene matches: 4. Per the germline V gene, CDR1 is ENHRY and CDR2 is SYGVKD. In DNA, the CDR3 is TGTGCCATCAGTGAGTCTTCTAGCGGGAAAAATGAGCAGTTCTTC. Translated, it gives CAISESSSGKNEQFF.

The V and J genes are TRBV20-1 and TRBJ2-4, with 13 positions matching TRBD2. V shed 3 bases, J shed 3 bases, and the junction held 11 bases outside the gene matches. CDR3 size: 18 residues. Germline V gives CDR1 DFQATT, CDR2 SNEGSKA (reference sequence). The DNA of the CDR3 is TGCAGTGCTAGCCTCGGACTAGCGGGAGACGTGGGCAAAAACATTCAGTACTTC. Residues: CSASLGLAGDVGKNIQYF.

In its sample, this clonotype was seen a few times. This chain connects TRBV28 to TRBJ2-1, with a tentative D call TRBD1 (6 bases). Trimming shortened V by 6 bases and J by 8 bases, and 11 bases separated the two germline ends. The CDR3 is 12 residues long. CDR1 is MDHEN and CDR2 is SYDVKM in the germline V gene. Written as DNA, the CDR3 is TGTGCCAGCAGGGGATACAGGGATGAGCAGTTCTTC. It specifies CASRGYRDEQFF. The complete variable domain, with remaining parts taken from reference TRBV28 and TRBJ2-1, reads DVKVTQSSRYLVKRTGEKVFLECVQDMDHENMFWYRQDPGLGLRLIYFSYDVKMKEKGDIPEGYSVSREKKERFSLILESASTNQTSMYLCASRGYRDEQFFGPGTRLTVL.

This clonotype appeared a few times. The chain combines TRBV12-3 or TRBV12-4 with TRBJ2-1; 7 positions match TRBD2. J gave up 6 bases and V 5 bases, and 7 bases lay outside the gene matches. This CDR3 is 14 amino acids long. The CDR3 region has the DNA TGTGCCAGCAGTCCTATAGCGGGTGTCAATGAGCAGTTCTTC. It encodes CASSPIAGVNEQFF.

A few counts support this clonotype. The chain carries TRBV5-1 and TRBJ2-1; D is unclear. The germline V gene encodes CDR1 SGHRS and CDR2 YFSETQ. The CDR3 runs 14 residues. Trimming pared 1 base from V and 3 bases from J, leaving 8 bases between. The CDR3 is CASSLSSFYNEQFF. The CDR3 DNA sequence: TGCGCCAGCAGCTTGTCCTCGTTCTACAATGAGCAGTTCTTC.

The chain couples TRBV7-9 to TRBJ2-7; D unresolved. This CDR3 comprises 12 residues. Trimming took 2 bases from V and 0 from J, leaving 2 bases between them. CDR1 is SEHNR, CDR2 FQNEAQ, per germline (reference sequence). The chain's CDR3 is CASSLTSYEQYF. As DNA, the CDR3 is TGTGCCAGCAGCTTAACCTCCTACGAGCAGTACTTC.

This clonotype was detected a few times. The rearrangement links TRBV29-1 to TRBJ1-4, with TRBD1 as a possible D gene (6 bases). The CDR3 totals 16 residues. Germline V gives CDR1 SQVTM, CDR2 ANQGSEA. V lost 4 bases to trimming and J lost 0 bases, with 15 bases between them. CDR3 residues: CSVAGDKEATNEKLFF. CDR3 sequence (DNA): TGCAGCGTTGCGGGGGACAAAGAGGCAACTAATGAAAAACTGTTTTTT. Full variable domain (outside the CDR3, taken from reference TRBV29-1 and TRBJ1-4): SAVISQKPSRDICQRGTSLTIQCQVDSQVTMMFWYRQQPGQSLTLIATANQGSEATYESGFVIDKFPISRPNLTFSTLTVSNMSPEDSSIYLCSVAGDKEATNEKLFFGSGTQLSVL.

This clonotype was detected only a few times. The J gene is TRBJ1-3, the V gene TRBV7-3, with D possibly TRBD1 on 5 matching bases. Germline V gene lookup returns CDR1 SGHTA and CDR2 FQGTGA. CDR3 length: 15 amino acids. V was trimmed by 6 bases and J by 0 bases, leaving 12 bases between them. CDR3 DNA: TGTGCCAGCAGGGGACGTCCAAGCTCTGGAAACACCATATATTTT. Amino acids: CASRGRPSSGNTIYF.